Listed below are T cell receptor beta chains from one sample, sequenced in a study of graft-versus-host responses after intestinal transplantation. Produced via immunoSEQ multiplex PCR; TCRdb's table is partial and in-frame only. The profile shows 100,000 to 130,000 clones, roughly 86% of them singletons. These TCRs are of unknown antigen specificity. Material: unstimulated CD4+ T cells sorted from spleen or lymph node cells, obtained before transplant. The receptors originated from a human donor who was the organ donor for an intestinal transplant. Each CDR3 is given without its conserved first and last residue. Clone size appears in some rows only: once, few, many, or a class for an expanded clone.

J gene | clone size | V gene | CDR3 protein
TRBJ2-7 | - | TRBV25-1 | ASSPSSRTSDGVYEQY
TRBJ1-6 | - | TRBV15 | ATSRKDRYLGSPLH
TRBJ1-3 | - | TRBV29-1 | SNGQAGNTIY
TRBJ2-1 | - | TRBV30 | AWTSSGTSKSYNEQF
TRBJ2-5 | - | TRBV19 | ASSKQYQETQY
TRBJ2-1 | - | TRBV9 | ASSPRPEGEQF
TRBJ1-5 | - | TRBV27 | ASSLIRDEPQH
TRBJ2-3 | - | TRBV12-5 | ASGLRTGTDTQY
TRBJ1-3 | - | TRBV28 | ASRMGPVGLGNTIY
TRBJ2-1 | - | TRBV21-1 | ASSSGALRNEQF
TRBJ2-2 | - | TRBV7-9 | ASSQPRRELF
TRBJ2-5 | - | TRBV10-3 | AISTRETQY
- | - | TRBV18 | ASSPGTSGSNEQY
TRBJ2-2 | few | TRBV7-9 | ASSHRARRVLTGELF
TRBJ1-1 | - | TRBV7-2 | ASSDRDRTEAF
TRBJ1-1 | - | TRBV12-5 | ASGLVLSGGGTEAF
TRBJ2-1 | - | TRBV6-6 | ASSYSTGGVEQF
TRBJ2-5 | - | TRBV6-5 | ASSYGRKQETQY
TRBJ2-4 | - | TRBV19 | ASSISRKVPKPDIQY
TRBJ1-3 | few | TRBV5-1 | ASSRTGVRDGSTIY
TRBJ2-1 | - | TRBV6-1 | ASSVVNEQF
TRBJ1-6 | - | TRBV19 | ASSEQGNNSPLH
TRBJ1-1 | - | TRBV2 | ASQRQGGNTEAF
TRBJ1-4 | - | TRBV19 | ASSIVGVGGEKLF
TRBJ1-1 | - | TRBV5-1 | ASSLDQGFSFMAF
TRBJ1-2 | - | TRBV19 | ARTGVKGGYT
TRBJ2-1 | - | TRBV9 | ASSVALVSGGSSYNEQF
TRBJ2-1 | - | TRBV6-6 | ASSYSPSGVNNEQF
TRBJ2-5 | - | TRBV27 | ASSLSGTGQETQY
TRBJ2-7 | few | TRBV5-4 | ASSLYSRSYEQY
TRBJ2-5 | - | TRBV7-2 | ASSLAGQGPQETQY
TRBJ1-5 | - | TRBV27 | ASSLSGRLGSNQPQH
TRBJ2-3 | - | TRBV4-1 | ASSHLSAGGQTDTQY
TRBJ1-3 | - | TRBV7-9 | ASSFRDNSGNTIY
TRBJ2-5 | - | TRBV2 | ASSPVGTQY
TRBJ2-2 | - | TRBV5-4 | ASSQITGELF
TRBJ1-6 | - | TRBV2 | ASSEGARGNSPLH
TRBJ2-3 | - | TRBV6-5 | ASSFQLFTDTQY
TRBJ1-5 | - | TRBV19 | ASSIRRGDNQPQH
TRBJ1-6 | - | TRBV10-2 | ASSESHGNSPLH
TRBJ2-1 | - | TRBV5-5 | ASSLKPGLGPPNEQF
TRBJ2-1 | - | TRBV2 | ASRPAGVYNEQF
TRBJ2-2 | - | TRBV15 | ATSKGTGELF
TRBJ1-6 | - | TRBV5-1 | ASSLYRDSPLH
TRBJ1-2 | - | TRBV12-5 | ASGLGEPHGYT
TRBJ1-4 | - | TRBV6-6 | ASGGREKLF
TRBJ1-5 | - | TRBV27 | ASTLNQPQH
TRBJ2-4 | - | TRBV4-1 | ASRTRDRVENIQY
TRBJ2-1 | - | TRBV30 | AWTLRGDPDSYNEQF
TRBJ2-1 | - | TRBV7-9 | ASSTHLGTSGFNEQF
TRBJ1-2 | - | TRBV5-6 | ASSLGLNRDYGHT
TRBJ1-1 | few | TRBV30 | AWVWFGSMNTEAF
TRBJ2-7 | - | TRBV6-1 | ASRALAGGPREQY
TRBJ2-5 | - | TRBV10-2 | ASSANRGQETQY
TRBJ2-2 | - | TRBV10-2 | ASKTGGLVSGELF
TRBJ2-2 | - | TRBV6-5 | ASSYSGTHTGELF
TRBJ2-2 | - | TRBV11-2 | ASSPISGRNPGELF
TRBJ1-1 | - | TRBV19 | ASSKYRVKAVSMNTEAF
TRBJ1-2 | - | TRBV6-1 | ASSEAKTGRFGGYT
TRBJ2-3 | - | TRBV23-1 | ANKTRWPPVRTQY